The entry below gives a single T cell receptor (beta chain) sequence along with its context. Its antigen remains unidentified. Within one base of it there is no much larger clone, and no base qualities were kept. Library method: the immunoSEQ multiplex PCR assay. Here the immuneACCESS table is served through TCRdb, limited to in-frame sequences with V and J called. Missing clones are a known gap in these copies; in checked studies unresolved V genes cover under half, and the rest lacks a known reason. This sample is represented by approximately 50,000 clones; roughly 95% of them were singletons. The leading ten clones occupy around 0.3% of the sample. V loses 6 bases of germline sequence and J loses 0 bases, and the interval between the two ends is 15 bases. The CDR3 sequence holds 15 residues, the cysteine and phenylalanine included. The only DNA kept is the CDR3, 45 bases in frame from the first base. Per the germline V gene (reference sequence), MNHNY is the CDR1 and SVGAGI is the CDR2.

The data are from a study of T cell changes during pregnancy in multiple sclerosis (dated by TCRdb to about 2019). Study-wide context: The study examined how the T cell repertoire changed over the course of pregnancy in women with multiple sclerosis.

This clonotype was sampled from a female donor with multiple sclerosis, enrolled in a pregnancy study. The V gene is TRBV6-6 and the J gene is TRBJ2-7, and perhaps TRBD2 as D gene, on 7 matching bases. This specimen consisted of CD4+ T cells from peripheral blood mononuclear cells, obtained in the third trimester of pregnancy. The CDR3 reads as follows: CASSRKGGASYEQYF. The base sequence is TGTGCCAGCAGCCGTAAGGGGGGGGCCTCCTACGAGCAGTACTTC.